These 16 T cell receptor beta chains were all obtained from the same sample, sequenced in a study of blood T cell repertoires in COVID-19. Sequencing was performed with immunoSEQ multiplex PCR; in TCRdb, only in-frame clones are kept and a portion is missing. The sample contains more than 200,000 clones, about 85% of which appear only once. The sample comprised peripheral blood. The receptors here all came from a man between 65 and 85 years old with acute or convalescent COVID-19.

CDR3 coding DNA: TGTGCCAGCAGCTCCCTTGAGGGAGGGAACTATGGCTACACCTTC. Its protein is CASSSLEGGNYGYTF. The rearrangement links TRBV11-2 to TRBJ1-2, with D uncertain. The V end lost 4 bases, the J end lost 2 bases, and 14 bases lay between the germline ends. Germline CDR1 SGHAT, CDR2 FQNNGV. The CDR3 extends over 15 amino acids.

This sequence joins TRBV19 and TRBJ2-4; D is unresolved. Looked up from germline, CDR1 is LNHDA and CDR2 is SQIVND (reference sequence). This CDR3 has 14 residues. V dropped 3 bases and J dropped 3 bases, with 9 bases sitting between them. Here the CDR3 DNA reads TGTGCCAGTAGTATGAGAGCGAGCAAAAACATTCAGTACTTC. The encoded protein is CASSMRASKNIQYF.

The chain carries TRBV27 and TRBJ1-3; D call uncertain. CDR1 and CDR2 from the germline V gene are MNHEY and SMNVEV (reference sequence). The CDR3 spans 14 residues. The V end was cut by 6 bases, the J end by 2 bases, with 11 bases between. The CDR3 DNA reads as TGTGCCAGCAGAAACAGCCTGGCTGGAAACACCATATATTTT. This gives the protein CASRNSLAGNTIYF.

This clone has a count of ten or more. The genes are TRBV13 and TRBJ2-7; 7 bases fit TRBD2. There are 15 residues in the CDR3. In germline, CDR1 is PRHDT, CDR2 FYEKMQ (reference sequence). V lost 0 bases, J lost 7 bases, and 9 bases stayed unmatched. CDR3 sequence (DNA): TGTGCCAGCAGCTTAGGCTCGGGCGGGAGTCTGGAGCAGTACTTC. It is translated as CASSLGSGGSLEQYF.

The rearrangement links TRBV6-5 to TRBJ1-6, with D unresolved. This CDR3 is 14 amino acids long. V lost 4 bases to trimming and J lost 9 bases, with 13 bases between them. CDR1 and CDR2 (germline): MNHEY, SVGAGI. CDR3 loop: CASSFEYFSSPLHF. The DNA for the CDR3 is TGTGCCAGCAGTTTCGAGTATTTCTCTTCACCCCTCCACTTT.

This clone was observed a few times. The chain is built from TRBV3-1 (or the pseudogene TRBV3-2) and TRBJ1-4; D is undetermined. With 2 bases removed from V and 5 bases from J, the gap between germline ends came to 15 bases. The CDR3 has 16 amino acids. Germline assignment: CDR1 LGHDT and CDR2 YNNKEL (reference sequence). In DNA form, the CDR3 reads TGTGCCAGCAGCCAAAATACAGCTCCCGGAAATGAAAAACTGTTTTTT. Its translation: CASSQNTAPGNEKLFF.

The chain recombines TRBV6-5 with TRBJ1-1; D is unclear. The V and J ends lost 7 bases and 5 bases respectively, with 11 bases between them. CDR3 length: 12 amino acids. Per germline, CDR1 MNHEY and CDR2 SVGAGI. CDR3 sequence reads: CASMHPGTEAFF. The CDR3 DNA sequence: TGTGCCAGCATGCACCCGGGGACTGAAGCTTTCTTT.

This rearrangement joins TRBV3-1 (or the pseudogene TRBV3-2) to TRBJ2-7; 9 bases map to TRBD2. Germline V lookup: CDR1 LGHDT, CDR2 YNNKEL (reference sequence). The CDR3 extends over 12 amino acids. The J segment lost 5 bases and the V segment lost 7 bases, leaving 3 bases of the junction unmatched. CDR3 amino acids: CASTIAGDEQYF. DNA for the CDR3: TGTGCCAGCACGATAGCGGGAGACGAGCAGTACTTC.

The chain carries TRBV7-8 and TRBJ2-7, with D perhaps matching TRBD2 (6 bases). This CDR3 has 14 amino acids. CDR1 and CDR2 (germline): SGHVS, FQNEAQ. V was pared by 0 bases and J by 7 bases, with 13 bases between. CDR3 region: CASSLAFISGEQYF. The CDR3 bases are TGTGCCAGCAGCTTAGCGTTTATAAGCGGGGAGCAGTACTTC.

The chain joins TRBV7-3 to TRBJ2-5, with D hard to call. The CDR3 contains 13 residues. Germline lookup yields CDR1 SGHTA and CDR2 FQGTGA. Between the trimmed V and J ends, which lost 5 bases and 4 bases, there was a span of 11 bases. This CDR3 reads CASSEQYLETQYF. DNA for the CDR3: TGTGCCAGCAGCGAACAGTACTTAGAGACCCAGTACTTC.

This chain uses TRBV5-1 with TRBJ1-1; 7 bases agree with TRBD1. The V and J ends lost 2 bases and 1 base, in that order; junction bases with no gene match: 2. There are 14 residues in the CDR3. The germline CDR1 and CDR2 sequences are SGHRS and YFSETQ. This chain's CDR3 is CASSFPGGNTEAFF. DNA of the CDR3: TGCGCCAGCAGCTTTCCAGGGGGGAACACTGAAGCTTTCTTT.

V usage is TRBV7-3 and J usage is TRBJ2-7, with D maybe TRBD1 (5 bases). Germline V gene lookup returns CDR1 SGHTA and CDR2 FQGTGA. The CDR3 is 13 residues long. V was trimmed by 0 bases and J by 5 bases, leaving 8 bases between them. CDR3 sequence reads: CASSLTFRDEQYF. CDR3 DNA: TGTGCCAGCAGCTTAACCTTCAGGGACGAGCAGTACTTC. The entire variable domain, with the rest obtained from reference TRBV7-3 and TRBJ2-7, is as follows: GAGVSQTPSNKVTEKGKYVELRCDPISGHTALYWYRQSLGQGPEFLIYFQGTGAADDSGLPNDRFFAVRPEGSVSTLKIQRTERGDSAVYLCASSLTFRDEQYFGPGTRLTVT.

The chain joins TRBV6-5 to TRBJ1-6; D uncertain. The CDR3 runs 15 residues. The V end was cut by 0 bases, the J end by 9 bases, with 12 bases between. The germline CDR1 and CDR2 sequences are MNHEY and SVGAGI. The CDR3 DNA follows: TGTGCCAGCAGTTACTCCCGGGGTGCGGGTTCACCCCTCCACTTT. Translating it yields CASSYSRGAGSPLHF.

The chain is built from TRBV27 and TRBJ2-1, with D perhaps TRBD2 (6 bases). Germline V gene sequence: CDR1 MNHEY, CDR2 SMNVEV (reference sequence). This CDR3 comprises 16 residues. With 3 bases removed from V and 4 bases from J, the gap between germline ends came to 16 bases. The CDR3 nucleotides are TGTGCCAGCAGTTTCCGCGGAGGGAGGTCATACAATGAGCAGTTCTTC. Protein: CASSFRGGRSYNEQFF.

The J gene is TRBJ2-2, the V gene TRBV5-1; no clear D gene. The germline V gene has CDR1 SGHRS and CDR2 YFSETQ. This CDR3 has 17 residues. V lost 1 base and J 0 bases, leaving 13 bases between the germline ends. This CDR3 reads CASSLKTASSNTGELFF. The CDR3 nucleotides are TGCGCCAGCAGCTTGAAAACAGCCTCTTCGAACACCGGGGAGCTGTTTTTT. Full variable domain (remainder filled in from reference TRBV5-1 and TRBJ2-2): KAGVTQTPRYLIKTRGQQVTLSCSPISGHRSVSWYQQTPGQGLQFLFEYFSETQRNKGNFPGRFSGRQFSNSRSEMNVSTLELGDSALYLCASSLKTASSNTGELFFGEGSRLTVL.

The rearrangement uses TRBV5-5 and TRBJ1-6; 9 bases line up with TRBD1. CDR3 length equals 15 residues. The V and J ends lost 3 bases and 11 bases, in that order; junction bases with no gene match: 9. Germline V CDR1 and CDR2: SGHKS, YYEKEE (reference sequence). In nucleotides, the CDR3 is TGTGCCAGCAGCTACCGGACAGGGGATTCGGCACCCCTCCACTTT. It encodes CASSYRTGDSAPLHF. Full variable domain (rest looked up from reference TRBV5-5 and TRBJ1-6): DAGVTQSPTHLIKTRGQQVTLRCSPISGHKSVSWYQQVLGQGPQFIFQYYEKEERGRGNFPDRFSARQFPNYSSELNVNALLLGDSALYLCASSYRTGDSAPLHFGNGTRLTVT.